This T cell receptor beta chain was sequenced for a study of OX40 agonist ivuxolimab in advanced cancers. Using immunoSEQ multiplex PCR, the repertoire was profiled, and TCRdb retains in-frame clones only, with some absent. The sample lists 45,000 to 75,000 clones, about four fifths seen once, with over 1.3% in the top ten. J was trimmed by 5 bases and V by 0 bases; bases with no gene match: 15. The germline V gene encodes CDR1 LGHNA and CDR2 YNFKEQ. This CDR3 is 19 amino acids long. The sequences come from CD4+ or CD8+ T cells sorted from blood, collected in a trial of the OX40 agonist ivuxolimab. The V call is TRBV4-2, the J call TRBJ2-2, with 7 positions matching TRBD2. This sequence was found in an adult with an advanced solid tumor such as melanoma, head and neck, liver or kidney cancer. The CDR3 loop reads CASSQDITGRGTRTGELFF. Here the CDR3 DNA reads TGTGCCAGCAGCCAAGACATAACTGGGCGGGGGACGAGGACCGGGGAGCTGTTTTTT.